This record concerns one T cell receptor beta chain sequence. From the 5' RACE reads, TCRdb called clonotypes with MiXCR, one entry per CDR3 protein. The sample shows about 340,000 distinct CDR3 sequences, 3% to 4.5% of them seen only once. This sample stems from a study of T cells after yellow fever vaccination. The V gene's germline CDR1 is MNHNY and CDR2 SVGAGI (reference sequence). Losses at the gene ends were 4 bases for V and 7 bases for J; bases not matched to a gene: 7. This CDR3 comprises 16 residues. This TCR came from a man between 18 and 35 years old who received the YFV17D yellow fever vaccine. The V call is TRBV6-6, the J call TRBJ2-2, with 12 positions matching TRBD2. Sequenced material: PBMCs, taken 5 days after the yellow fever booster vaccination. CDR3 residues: CASSFPSGGVFGELFF. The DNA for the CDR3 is TGTGCCAGCAGTTTCCCTAGCGGGGGGGTCTTCGGGGAGCTGTTTTTT.